Sequencing of this TCR beta chain was carried out in a study of blood T cell repertoires in COVID-19. Turning to the study itself: Acute and convalescent COVID-19 samples came from the United States, Italy and Spain.

Original data processing: Counts of nucleated cells, estimated from reference gene primer amplification, were obtained. The repertoire was sequenced with immunoSEQ multiplex PCR; TCRdb's copy has only in-frame clones and lacks some. V and J calls and clone size follow that table, whereas D and trimming were derived from the DNA. This table holds around 76,000 clones, about four fifths found once. This CDR3 region has 16 residues. Germline V CDR1 and CDR2: MDHEN, SYDVKM. V was pared by 7 bases and J by 6 bases, with 15 bases of the junction left unmatched. Only one count was recorded for this clone. The specimen was peripheral blood. The chain is built from TRBV28 and TRBJ2-1; 7 bases agree with TRBD2. The clonotype originates from a woman older than 75 with active or convalescent COVID-19. CDR3 residues: CASTRQRGPEGNEQFF. CDR3 in DNA: TGTGCCAGCACCCGGCAGCGGGGACCCGAAGGCAATGAGCAGTTCTTC.